The source of this TCR beta chain is a study of cytomegalovirus exposure and HLA in healthy donors. 13 Jbeta primers and 60 Vbeta primers were used for the PCR. Per the original methods: The count from a later analysis was some 81 million unique TCR beta chains, roughly 11 million of them shared. The assay was immunoSEQ multiplex PCR, and TCRdb's table has in-frame clones only and misses some. The V and J calls and clone size are taken from that table; D and trimming were inferred from the DNA. Here the sample spans roughly 200,000 clones, 75% being singletons. This CDR3 has 13 amino acids. Germline values: CDR1 SGHRS, CDR2 YFSETQ. Between the trimmed V and J ends, which lost 0 bases and 3 bases, there was a span of 4 bases.

This TCR was recovered from a male donor in good health and CMV-seronegative. The V gene is TRBV5-1, the J gene TRBJ1-3; no firm D call. The specimen was PBMCs. For the CDR3, the DNA is TGCGCCAGCAGCTTGGGTAGTGGAAACACCATATATTTT. This encodes CASSLGSGNTIYF.